A selection of T cell receptor beta chains follows, all from one sample in a study of STAT5B mutations in CD4+ large granular lymphocyte leukemia. The method was immunoSEQ multiplex PCR; TCRdb's version includes in-frame clones alone and lacks a portion of them. This sample carries roughly 36,000 clones, 69% of them seen once, and the ten largest clones take 2.5% to 3%. What was sequenced was CD4+ T cells from blood buffy coats. Receptors were obtained from a human donor in good health. The CDR3 runs from the conserved cysteine through the conserved F or W. The order of the fields is clone size, J gene, V gene, CDR3 length, D gene, CDR3 DNA, CDR3 protein. A D gene is named only where the DNA matches it firmly. Size values are once, few and many counts, or a class for expanded clones, and some rows have none.

>-|TRBJ2-2|TRBV23-1|16|TRBD1
TGCGCCAGCAGTCCACCGGGACAGGGACCGACCGGGGAGCTGTTTTTT
CASSPPGQGPTGELFF
>-|TRBJ1-4|TRBV19|14|-
TGTGCCAGTAGTTCCGCCCCCGCCAATGAAAAACTGTTTTTT
CASSSAPANEKLFF
>-|TRBJ2-3|TRBV4-3|18|TRBD1
TGCGCCAGCAGCCAAGATGACAGGGCCGGTACCTTCACAGATACGCAGTATTTT
CASSQDDRAGTFTDTQYF
>-|TRBJ1-1|TRBV20-1|11|-
TGCAGTGCTGGCTCGAACACTGAAGCTTTCTTT
CSAGSNTEAFF
>once|TRBJ2-5|TRBV5-1|14|-
TGCGCCAGCAGCTCCCGGGACTACCAAGAGACCCAGTACTTC
CASSSRDYQETQYF
>-|TRBJ1-5|TRBV11-3|17|-
TGTGCCAGCAGCTACGGCCCAGCGACCTTGAGCAATCAGCCCCAGCATTTT
CASSYGPATLSNQPQHF
>-|TRBJ1-1|TRBV9|17|TRBD1
TGTGCCAGCAGCGCATCTCCGGGACAGGGGGCGGACACTGAAGCTTTCTTT
CASSASPGQGADTEAFF
>-|TRBJ1-2|TRBV6-5|15|TRBD1
TGTGCCAGCAGTTACGGTGGACAGGGTTACTATGGCTACACCTTC
CASSYGGQGYYGYTF
>once|TRBJ1-6|TRBV5-1|20|TRBD1
TGCGCCAGCAGCTTGGCAGGGACAGGGTACGGAAGCTCCTATAATTCACCCCTCCACTTT
CASSLAGTGYGSSYNSPLHF
>few|TRBJ1-5|TRBV4-2|14|-
TGTGCCAGCAGCCAAGATGGGGGTATTCAGCCCCAGCATTTT
CASSQDGGIQPQHF
>-|TRBJ2-2|TRBV9|15|-
TGTGCCAGCAGCAGAGTAGGGGGGGTTCCCGGGGAGCTGTTTTTT
CASSRVGGVPGELFF
>-|TRBJ2-5|TRBV6-5|15|-
TGTGCCAGCAGTTACTCGAATAGACAACGAGAGACCCAGTACTTC
CASSYSNRQRETQYF
>-|TRBJ2-6|TRBV6-6|16|-
TGTGCCAGCAGTTACTCGTCCAACTCTGGGGCCAACGTCCTGACTTTC
CASSYSSNSGANVLTF
>-|TRBJ2-7|TRBV4-2|16|-
TGTGCCAGCAGCCAGCCGGGAACACCTCTAAACTACGAGCAGTACTTC
CASSQPGTPLNYEQYF
>once|TRBJ2-1|TRBV29-1|14|-
TGCAGCGTTGAAGCAGGCTTCTCCTACAATGAGCAGTTCTTC
CSVEAGFSYNEQFF
>-|TRBJ2-1|TRBV10-3|14|-
TGTGCCATCAGTGAGTCAGGCAACTACAATGAGCAGTTCTTC
CAISESGNYNEQFF